These 18 T cell receptor beta chains originate from one sample sequenced in a study of identical twins. TCRdb redid the calling of the 5' RACE reads with MiXCR, one entry per CDR3 protein. Seen here are about 1.7 million distinct CDR3 sequences, under 35% observed once, and the top ten hold less than 0.35%. Sample: cord blood. These receptors were collected from a newborn girl in good health.

This clonotype was seen a few times. V usage is TRBV7-6 and J usage is TRBJ2-7; 12 nucleotides agree with TRBD2. V shed 1 base, J shed 3 bases, and the junction held 13 bases outside the gene matches. The CDR3 is made up of 19 amino acids. The V gene's germline CDR1 is SGHVS and CDR2 FNYEAQ. In DNA form, the CDR3 reads TGTGCCAGCAGCTTAGTAGACGAGGGTCTAGCGGGAGGGTTCTACGAGCAGTACTTC. Amino acid sequence: CASSLVDEGLAGGFYEQYF.

The chain carries TRBV5-5 and TRBJ1-1, with D hard to call. This CDR3 has 14 residues. V dropped 2 bases and J dropped 7 bases, with 15 bases sitting between them. Germline V gene sequence: CDR1 SGHKS, CDR2 YYEKEE (reference sequence). The CDR3 region has the DNA TGTGCCAGCAGCTTTGCCTCTTCCCGGGTTGAAGCTTTCTTT. This gives the protein CASSFASSRVEAFF.

The chain recombines TRBV12-5 with TRBJ2-5, with D perhaps TRBD1 (6 bases). The end of the DNA is better explained by TRBJ2-7, so the J call may be wrong. There are 13 residues in the CDR3. The germline V gene encodes CDR1 LGHNT and CDR2 FRNRAP. CDR3 sequence: CSEDRPYIYEQYF. The CDR3 DNA reads as TGTTCCGAAGACAGGCCCTATATCTACGAGCAGTACTTC.

This clonotype was counted between two and nine times. The CDR3: CSVEGSATNEKLFF. In DNA form, the CDR3 reads TGCAGCGTTGAGGGGTCTGCAACTAATGAAAAACTGTTTTTT. The chain combines TRBV29-1 with TRBJ1-4; D unclear. The CDR3 totals 14 residues. Germline-derived CDR1 and CDR2 are SQVTM and ANQGSEA. With 3 bases removed from V and 0 bases from J, the gap between germline ends came to 8 bases.

This sequence joins TRBV4-1 and TRBJ1-1, with D perhaps matching TRBD1 (6 bases). The V end was cut by 2 bases, the J end by 0 bases, with 13 bases between. The CDR3 is 16 residues long. Looked up from germline, CDR1 is MGHRA and CDR2 is YSYEKL. For the CDR3, the DNA is TGCGCCAGCAGCCAACCGCGACAGGTGATGAACACTGAAGCTTTCTTT. This sequence encodes CASSQPRQVMNTEAFF.

The chain carries TRBV6-1 and TRBJ2-2; 10 bases agree with TRBD1. V lost 3 bases, J lost 8 bases, and 6 bases stayed unmatched. The CDR3 is 15 amino acids. Looked up from germline, CDR1 is MNHNS and CDR2 is SASEGT. As DNA, the CDR3 is TGTGCCAGCAGTGATGGGACAGGGGCTTGGGGGGAGCTGTTTTTT. Translation: CASSDGTGAWGELFF.

This chain links TRBV28 with TRBJ2-7; no definite D call. CDR1 is MDHEN and CDR2 is SYDVKM in the germline V gene. V was pared by 1 base and J by 3 bases, with 7 bases between. This CDR3 has 13 residues. DNA for the CDR3: TGTGCCAGCAGTTTATTCTCAGACTACGAGCAGTACTTC. Amino acids: CASSLFSDYEQYF.

The V call is TRBV6-1, the J call TRBJ2-3; D gene uncertain. The germline V gene has CDR1 MNHNS and CDR2 SASEGT. This CDR3 has 15 residues. Trimming shortened V by 2 bases and J by 4 bases, and 13 bases separated the two germline ends. CDR3 DNA: TGTGCCAGCAGTGAATTTTACGGTATCGCAGATACGCAGTATTTT. It translates to CASSEFYGIADTQYF.

This clonotype was observed many times. The V gene is TRBV29-1, the J gene TRBJ1-2; no definite D call. Germline values: CDR1 SQVTM, CDR2 ANQGSEA. CDR3 size: 12 residues. Trimming left V 6 bases short and J 6 bases short, with 14 bases between. This CDR3 is CSVAPGRDGYTF. In nucleotides, the CDR3 is TGCAGCGTCGCGCCGGGTCGAGATGGCTACACCTTC.

The chain links TRBV4-1 to TRBJ1-4, with D uncertain. Germline V CDR1 and CDR2: MGHRA, YSYEKL. The germline V and J ends were trimmed by 4 bases and 5 bases, with 14 bases remaining between them. This CDR3 has 15 residues. The DNA of the CDR3 is TGCGCCAGCAGCCTTTCGGGAATGGGGAATGAAAAACTGTTTTTT. Residues: CASSLSGMGNEKLFF.

This sequence joins TRBV6-2 or TRBV6-3 and TRBJ2-1; 8 nucleotides align to TRBD2. V lost 4 bases and J lost 6; bases outside the gene matches: 8. CDR1 and CDR2 from the germline V gene are MNHEY and SVGEGT. The CDR3 is made up of 15 amino acids. CDR3 coding DNA: TGTGCCAGCAGTTCGGGAGGGGCCCTCTTCAATGAGCAGTTCTTC. This sequence encodes CASSSGGALFNEQFF.

The chain joins TRBV5-5 to TRBJ2-3, with D possibly being TRBD1 (5 bases). The V end was cut by 5 bases, the J end by 3 bases, with 19 bases between. The germline gives CDR1 SGHKS, CDR2 YYEKEE (reference sequence). This CDR3 region has 16 residues. CDR3 in DNA: TGTGCCAGCAGGAGGACCGAAGGGGTTTATACAGATACGCAGTATTTT. It yields the protein CASRRTEGVYTDTQYF. Supplemented by reference TRBV5-5 and TRBJ2-3, the full variable domain reads DAGVTQSPTHLIKTRGQQVTLRCSPISGHKSVSWYQQVLGQGPQFIFQYYEKEERGRGNFPDRFSARQFPNYSSELNVNALLLGDSALYLCASRRTEGVYTDTQYFGPGTRLTVL.

This clonotype was counted a few times. The chain uses TRBV9 and TRBJ2-7, with 7 bases identical to TRBD2. Trimming at V came to 1 base and at J to 1 base, leaving 8 bases not matched to a gene. This CDR3 contains 16 residues. The germline V gene encodes CDR1 SGDLS and CDR2 YYNGEE. CDR3 amino acids: CASSVTPGLRSYEQYF. CDR3 nucleotides: TGTGCCAGCAGCGTAACCCCGGGACTACGGTCCTACGAGCAGTACTTC. Looking up the rest from reference TRBV9 and TRBJ2-7 gives the full variable domain: DSGVTQTPKHLITATGQRVTLRCSPRSGDLSVYWYQQSLDQGLQFLIQYYNGEERAKGNILERFSAQQFPDLHSELNLSSLELGDSALYFCASSVTPGLRSYEQYFGPGTRLTVT.

V and J are TRBV25-1 and TRBJ2-1, with D maybe TRBD1 (6 bases). The germline gives CDR1 MGHDK, CDR2 SYGVNS. CDR3 size: 13 residues. Trimming took off 4 bases at V and 6 bases at J, with 10 bases between the two ends. The chain's CDR3 is CASSATGCNEQFF. As DNA, the CDR3 is TGTGCCAGCAGTGCAACAGGGTGCAATGAGCAGTTCTTC.

This clonotype showed up just a few times. This chain connects TRBV7-9 to TRBJ2-3, with 9 bases that match TRBD2. Germline CDR1 is SEHNR and CDR2 is FQNEAQ (reference sequence). J gave up 2 bases and V 5 bases, and 8 bases lay outside the gene matches. The CDR3 sequence is 16 residues long. The CDR3 here is CASSPNGLAITDTQYF. The CDR3 DNA reads as TGTGCCAGCAGCCCAAACGGACTAGCGATCACAGATACGCAGTATTTT.

The rearrangement links TRBV24-1 to TRBJ2-5; 9 nucleotides agree with TRBD2. Per the germline V gene, CDR1 is KGHDR and CDR2 is SFDVKD. This CDR3 spans 18 amino acids. Losses at the gene ends were 4 bases for V and 0 bases for J; bases not matched to a gene: 11. The CDR3 protein is CATSEPPSGRNYQETQYF. The CDR3 nucleotides read TGTGCCACCAGTGAACCCCCAAGCGGGAGGAACTACCAAGAGACCCAGTACTTC.

This chain uses TRBV20-1 with TRBJ2-7; D gene ambiguous. Trimming left V 4 bases short and J 1 base short, with 14 bases between. Germline-derived CDR1 and CDR2 are DFQATT and SNEGSKA (reference sequence). The CDR3 contains 14 residues. The CDR3 nucleotides read TGCAGTGCTACTGGGCGGATAGGATCCTACGAGCAGTACTTC. Protein product: CSATGRIGSYEQYF.

The chain uses TRBV10-3 and TRBJ1-6; tentative D call: TRBD1 (6 bases). Looked up from germline, CDR1 is ENHRY and CDR2 is SYGVKD. V shed 10 bases and J shed 2 bases, with 12 bases lying between them. The CDR3 has 14 amino acids. The CDR3 DNA is TGTGCCACCAAGGGGGGAACCTATAATTCACCCCTCCACTTT. It codes for CATKGGTYNSPLHF.